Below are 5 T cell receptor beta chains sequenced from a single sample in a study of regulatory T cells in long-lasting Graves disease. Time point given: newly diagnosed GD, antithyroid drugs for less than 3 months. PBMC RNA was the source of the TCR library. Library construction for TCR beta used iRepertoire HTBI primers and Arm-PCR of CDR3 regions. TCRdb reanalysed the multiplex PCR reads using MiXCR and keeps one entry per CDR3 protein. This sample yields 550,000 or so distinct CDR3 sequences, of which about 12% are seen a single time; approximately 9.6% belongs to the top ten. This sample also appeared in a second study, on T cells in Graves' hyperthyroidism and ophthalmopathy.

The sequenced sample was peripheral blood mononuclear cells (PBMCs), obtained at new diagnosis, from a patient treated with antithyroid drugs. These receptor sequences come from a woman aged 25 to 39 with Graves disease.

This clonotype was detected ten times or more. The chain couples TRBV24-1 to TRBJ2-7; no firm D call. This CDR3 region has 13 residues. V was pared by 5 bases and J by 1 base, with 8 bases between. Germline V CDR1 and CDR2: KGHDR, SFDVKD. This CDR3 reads CATSGVGSYEQYF. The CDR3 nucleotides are TGTGCCACCAGTGGGGTCGGATCCTACGAGCAGTACTTC.

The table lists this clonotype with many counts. The CDR3 DNA reads TGTGCCAGCAGTAACAGGGGGCCGTACACTGAAGCTTTCTTT. Protein: CASSNRGPYTEAFF. This rearrangement joins TRBV2 to TRBJ1-1; 9 nucleotides align to TRBD1. V trimming: 5 bases; J trimming: 3 bases; junction bases outside the gene matches: 4. This CDR3 is built from 14 residues. Looked up from germline, CDR1 is SNHLY and CDR2 is FYNNEI.

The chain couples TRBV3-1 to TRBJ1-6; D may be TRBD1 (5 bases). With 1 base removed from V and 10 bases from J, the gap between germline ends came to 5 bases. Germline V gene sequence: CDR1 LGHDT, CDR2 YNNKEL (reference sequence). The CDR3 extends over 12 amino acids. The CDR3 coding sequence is TGTGCCAGCAGCCAAGGGGACTCACCCCTCCACTTT. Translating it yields CASSQGDSPLHF.

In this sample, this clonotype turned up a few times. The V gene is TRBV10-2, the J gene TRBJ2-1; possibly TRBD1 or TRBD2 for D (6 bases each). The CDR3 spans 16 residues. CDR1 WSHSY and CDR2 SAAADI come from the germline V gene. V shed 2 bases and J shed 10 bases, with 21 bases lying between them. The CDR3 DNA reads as TGCGCCAGCAGTGAGGGGGGACTGGGGGGCCCGGGCGAGCAGTTCTTC. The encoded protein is CASSEGGLGGPGEQFF.

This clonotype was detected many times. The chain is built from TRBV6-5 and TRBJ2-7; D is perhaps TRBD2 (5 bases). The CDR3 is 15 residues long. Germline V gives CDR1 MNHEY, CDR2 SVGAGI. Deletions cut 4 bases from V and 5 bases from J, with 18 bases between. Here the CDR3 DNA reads TGTGCCAGCAGTTCCACTCGGGAAGTTTCCCACGAGCAGTACTTC. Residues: CASSSTREVSHEQYF.